This T cell receptor beta chain derives from a study of T cell repertoires in cytomegalovirus infection. V lost 4 bases, J lost 7 bases, and 23 bases lay in between. The CDR3 runs 17 residues. Looked up from germline, CDR1 is LGHNA and CDR2 is YSLEER. General observations from the study: Based on cumulative public TCR beta family frequency, carriers of CMV plus the relevant HLA were identified.

As regards this clonotype: Its specificity is not known.

Using its own MiXCR run on the reads, TCRdb lists one record per CDR3 protein. The table has around 170,000 distinct CDR3 sequences, roughly 15% seen once. The J gene is TRBJ2-1, the V gene TRBV4-3, with a weak D call TRBD2 (6 bases). This TCR was recovered from a human donor in good health (CMV status not recorded). Some clones in this sample may be carry-over from other donors' samples. Sequencing was carried out using CD8+ T cells from PBMCs. As DNA, the CDR3 is TGCGCCAGCAGCCCGGCCACGTGGGCGGGGCCGGGGAATGAGCAGTTCTTC. It translates to CASSPATWAGPGNEQFF.